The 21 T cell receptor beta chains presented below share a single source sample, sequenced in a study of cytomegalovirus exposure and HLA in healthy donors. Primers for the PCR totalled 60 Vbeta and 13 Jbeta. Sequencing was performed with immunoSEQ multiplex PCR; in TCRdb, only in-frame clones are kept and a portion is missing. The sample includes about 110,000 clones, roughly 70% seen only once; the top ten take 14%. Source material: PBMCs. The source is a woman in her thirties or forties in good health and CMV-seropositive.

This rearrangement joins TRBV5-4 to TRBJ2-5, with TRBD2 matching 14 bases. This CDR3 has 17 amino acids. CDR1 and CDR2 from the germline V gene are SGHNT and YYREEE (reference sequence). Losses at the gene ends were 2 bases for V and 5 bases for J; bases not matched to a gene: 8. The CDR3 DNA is TGTGCCAGCAGCTTCGGACTAGCGGGGGGACGGGGGGAGACCCAGTACTTC. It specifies CASSFGLAGGRGETQYF.

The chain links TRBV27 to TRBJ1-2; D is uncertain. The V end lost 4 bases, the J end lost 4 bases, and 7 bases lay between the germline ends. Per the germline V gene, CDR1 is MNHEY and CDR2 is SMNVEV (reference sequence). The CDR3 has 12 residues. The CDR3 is CASSSGIYGYTF. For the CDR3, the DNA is TGTGCCAGCAGTTCAGGAATCTATGGCTACACCTTC.

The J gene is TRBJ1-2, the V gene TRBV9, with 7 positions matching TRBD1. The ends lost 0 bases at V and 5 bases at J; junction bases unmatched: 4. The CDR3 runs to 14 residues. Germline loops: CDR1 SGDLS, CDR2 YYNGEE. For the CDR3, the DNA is TGTGCCAGCAGCGTAGGACAGGGCACTTATGGCTACACCTTC. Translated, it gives CASSVGQGTYGYTF.

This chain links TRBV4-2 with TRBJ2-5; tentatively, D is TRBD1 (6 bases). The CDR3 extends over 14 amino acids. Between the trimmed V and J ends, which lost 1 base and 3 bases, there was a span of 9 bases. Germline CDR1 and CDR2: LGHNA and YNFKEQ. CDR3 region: CASSQVSGEETQYF. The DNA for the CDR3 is TGTGCCAGCAGCCAAGTCTCAGGGGAAGAGACCCAGTACTTC.

The CDR3 nucleotides read TGCAGCGTTGAGGGGACAGCTAACTATGGCTACACCTTC. It yields the protein CSVEGTANYGYTF. V and J are TRBV29-1 and TRBJ1-2; 7 nucleotides align to TRBD1. Trimming took 3 bases from V and 0 from J; bases not matched to a gene: 1. Germline V lookup: CDR1 SQVTM, CDR2 ANQGSEA. CDR3 length equals 13 residues.

Written as DNA, the CDR3 is TGTGCCAGCAGTTACCGGTCCCTCTCTGGAAACACCATATATTTT. Translated: CASSYRSLSGNTIYF. The chain joins TRBV6-5 to TRBJ1-3; D is undetermined. This CDR3 has 15 residues. V dropped 2 bases and J dropped 0 bases, with 8 bases sitting between them. Germline values: CDR1 MNHEY, CDR2 SVGAGI.

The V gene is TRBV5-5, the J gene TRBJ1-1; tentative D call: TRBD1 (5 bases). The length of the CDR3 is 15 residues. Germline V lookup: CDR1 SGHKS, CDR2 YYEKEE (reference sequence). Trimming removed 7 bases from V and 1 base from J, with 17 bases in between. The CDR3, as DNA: TGTGCCAGCCGATGGGAGGGGTTGGCGAACACTGAAGCTTTCTTT. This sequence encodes CASRWEGLANTEAFF.

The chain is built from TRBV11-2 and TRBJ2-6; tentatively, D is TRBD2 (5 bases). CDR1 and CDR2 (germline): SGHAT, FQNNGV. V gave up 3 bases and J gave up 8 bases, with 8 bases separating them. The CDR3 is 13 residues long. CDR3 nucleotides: TGTGCCAGCAGCTTCGGGGAGTCCAACGTCCTGACTTTC. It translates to CASSFGESNVLTF.

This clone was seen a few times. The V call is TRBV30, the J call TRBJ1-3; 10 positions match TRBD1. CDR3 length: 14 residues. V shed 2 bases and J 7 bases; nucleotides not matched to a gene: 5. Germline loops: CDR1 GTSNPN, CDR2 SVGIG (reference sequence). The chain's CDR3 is CAWSPPDRGNTIYF. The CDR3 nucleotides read TGTGCCTGGAGTCCTCCGGACAGGGGGAACACCATATATTTT.

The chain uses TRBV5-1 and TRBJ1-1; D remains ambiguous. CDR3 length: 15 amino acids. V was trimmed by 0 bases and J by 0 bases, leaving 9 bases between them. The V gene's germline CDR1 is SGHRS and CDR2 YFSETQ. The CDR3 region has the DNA TGCGCCAGCAGCTTGGGCGCAGGCGTGAACACTGAAGCTTTCTTT. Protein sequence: CASSLGAGVNTEAFF.

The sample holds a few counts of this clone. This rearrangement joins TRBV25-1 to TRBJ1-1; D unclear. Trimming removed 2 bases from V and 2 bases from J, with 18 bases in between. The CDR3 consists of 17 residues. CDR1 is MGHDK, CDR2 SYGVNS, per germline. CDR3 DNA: TGTGCCAGCAGTGAAGCCGTGTCGACACTTTCCAACACTGAAGCTTTCTTT. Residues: CASSEAVSTLSNTEAFF.

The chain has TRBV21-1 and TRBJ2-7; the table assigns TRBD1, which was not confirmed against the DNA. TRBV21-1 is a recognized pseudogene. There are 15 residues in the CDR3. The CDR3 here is CASSNRGGLTYEQYF. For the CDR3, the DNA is TGTGCCAGCAGCAATCGAGGGGGCCTCACCTACGAGCAGTACTTC.

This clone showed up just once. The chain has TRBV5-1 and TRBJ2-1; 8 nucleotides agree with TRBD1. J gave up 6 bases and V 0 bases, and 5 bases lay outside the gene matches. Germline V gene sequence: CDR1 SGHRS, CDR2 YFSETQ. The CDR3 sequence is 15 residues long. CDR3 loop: CASSLAGTGGNEQFF. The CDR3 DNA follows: TGCGCCAGCAGCTTGGCGGGGACAGGAGGCAATGAGCAGTTCTTC.

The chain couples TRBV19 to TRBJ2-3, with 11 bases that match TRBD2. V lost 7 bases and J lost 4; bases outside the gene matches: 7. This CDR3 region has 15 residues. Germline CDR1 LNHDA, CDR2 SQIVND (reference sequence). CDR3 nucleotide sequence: TGTGCCAGTAAAATAGCGGGGGGGCCAGCAGATACGCAGTATTTT. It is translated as CASKIAGGPADTQYF.

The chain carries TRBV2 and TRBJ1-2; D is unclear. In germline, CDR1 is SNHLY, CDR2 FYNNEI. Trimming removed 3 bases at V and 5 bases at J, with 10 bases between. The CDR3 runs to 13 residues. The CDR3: CASSDTGGYGYTF. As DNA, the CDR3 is TGTGCCAGCAGTGATACGGGAGGGTATGGCTACACCTTC. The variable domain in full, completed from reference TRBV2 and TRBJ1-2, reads EPEVTQTPSHQVTQMGQEVILRCVPISNHLYFYWYRQILGQKVEFLVSFYNNEISEKSEIFDDQFSVERPDGSNFTLKIRSTKLEDSAMYFCASSDTGGYGYTFGSGTRLTVV.

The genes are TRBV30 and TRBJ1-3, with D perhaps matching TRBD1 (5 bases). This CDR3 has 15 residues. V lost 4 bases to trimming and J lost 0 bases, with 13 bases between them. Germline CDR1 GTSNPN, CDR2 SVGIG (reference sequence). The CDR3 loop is CAWTPLGGSGNTIYF. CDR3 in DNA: TGTGCCTGGACCCCCTTGGGGGGCTCTGGAAACACCATATATTTT.

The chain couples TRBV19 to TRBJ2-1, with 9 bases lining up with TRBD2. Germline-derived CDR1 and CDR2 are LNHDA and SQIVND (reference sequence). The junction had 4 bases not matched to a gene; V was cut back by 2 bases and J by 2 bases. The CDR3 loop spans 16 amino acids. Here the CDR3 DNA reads TGTGCCAGTAGTATAATGGCGGGGGGGCCCTACAATGAGCAGTTCTTC. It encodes CASSIMAGGPYNEQFF.

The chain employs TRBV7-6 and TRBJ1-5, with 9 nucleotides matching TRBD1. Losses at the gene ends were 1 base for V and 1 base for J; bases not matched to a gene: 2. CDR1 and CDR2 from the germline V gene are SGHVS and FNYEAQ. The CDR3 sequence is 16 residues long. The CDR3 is CASSLGQGVSNQPQHF. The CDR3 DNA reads TGTGCCAGCAGCTTAGGACAGGGGGTAAGCAATCAGCCCCAGCATTTT. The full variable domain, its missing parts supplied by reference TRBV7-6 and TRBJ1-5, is GAGVSQSPRYKVTKRGQDVALRCDPISGHVSLYWYRQALGQGPEFLTYFNYEAQQDKSGLPNDRFSAERPEGSISTLTIQRTEQRDSAMYRCASSLGQGVSNQPQHFGDGTRLSIL.

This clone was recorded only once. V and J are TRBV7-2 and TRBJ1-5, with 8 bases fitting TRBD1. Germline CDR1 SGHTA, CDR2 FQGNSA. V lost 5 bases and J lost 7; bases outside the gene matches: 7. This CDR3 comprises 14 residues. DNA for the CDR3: TGTGCCAGCAGCGGACCGGACAGGGTACAGCCCCAGCATTTT. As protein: CASSGPDRVQPQHF. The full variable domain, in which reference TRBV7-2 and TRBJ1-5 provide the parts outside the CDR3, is GAGVSQSPSNKVTEKGKDVELRCDPISGHTALYWYRQSLGQGLEFLIYFQGNSAPDKSGLPSDRFSAERTGGSVSTLTIQRTQQEDSAVYLCASSGPDRVQPQHFGDGTRLSIL.

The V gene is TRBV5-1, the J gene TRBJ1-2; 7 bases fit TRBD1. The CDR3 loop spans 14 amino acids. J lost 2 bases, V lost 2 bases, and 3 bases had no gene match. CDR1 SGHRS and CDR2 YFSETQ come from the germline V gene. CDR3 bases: TGCGCCAGCAGCTTCACAGGGGAAAACTATGGCTACACCTTC. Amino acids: CASSFTGENYGYTF.

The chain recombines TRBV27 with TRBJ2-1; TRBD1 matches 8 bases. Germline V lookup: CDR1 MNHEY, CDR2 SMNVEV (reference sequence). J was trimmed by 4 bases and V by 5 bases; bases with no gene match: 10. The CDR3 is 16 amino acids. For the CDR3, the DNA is TGTGCCAGCAGTCGGCGGCCGGGACAGGCATACAATGAGCAGTTCTTC. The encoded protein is CASSRRPGQAYNEQFF.